Listed below are T cell receptor beta chains from one sample, sequenced in a study of Graves' ophthalmopathy and Graves' hyperthyroidism. A single record per CDR3 protein comes from TCRdb applying MiXCR to the multiplex PCR reads. This sample carries some 410,000 distinct CDR3 sequences, under 25% of them seen once, and the ten largest clones take around 3.2%. Sequenced: peripheral blood. These receptor sequences come from a woman aged 18-29 years with stable Graves' hyperthyroidism. The CDR3 runs from the conserved cysteine through the conserved F or W. A D gene is named only where the DNA matches it firmly. Size tells how often a clone was seen (once, few, many) or the class of an expanded clone, and some rows leave it out.

18,many,TRBV19,TRBJ1-6,-,CASSITLRTAGYNSPLHF,TGTGCCAGTAGTATTACATTGCGGACAGCCGGCTATAATTCACCCCTCCACTTT
13,-,TRBV19,TRBJ2-5,TRBD2,CASSGGTQETQYF,TGTGCCAGTAGCGGGGGGACCCAAGAGACCCAGTACTTC
14,many,TRBV13,TRBJ1-2,TRBD1,CASSLVTGDYGYTF,TGTGCCAGCAGCTTAGTCACAGGGGACTATGGCTACACCTTC
12,-,TRBV7-6,TRBJ2-5,-,CASSSQQETQYF,TGTGCCAGCAGCTCACAGCAAGAGACCCAGTACTTC
16,few,TRBV4-1,TRBJ2-2,-,CASSQAWNGNGGELFF,TGCGCCAGCAGCCAAGCTTGGAACGGGAATGGCGGGGAGCTGTTTTTT
15,many,TRBV6-5,TRBJ2-3,-,CASSYSGSSTDTQYF,TGTGCCAGCAGTTACTCCGGATCTAGCACAGATACGCAGTATTTT
14,-,TRBV20-1,TRBJ2-7,-,CSARDRAEMYEQYF,TGCAGTGCTAGAGATAGGGCAGAAATGTACGAGCAGTACTTC
15,many,TRBV27,TRBJ2-7,TRBD2,CARQPGLADRYEQYF,TGTGCCAGGCAACCGGGACTAGCGGACAGATACGAGCAGTACTTC
15,many,TRBV29-1,TRBJ1-1,-,CSVEVYGQWNTEAFF,TGCAGCGTTGAAGTATATGGGCAGTGGAACACTGAAGCTTTCTTT
15,many,TRBV12-3/TRBV12-4,TRBJ1-1,TRBD1,CASSPQTGGGTEAFF,TGTGCCAGCAGTCCGCAGACAGGGGGAGGCACTGAAGCTTTCTTT
11,many,TRBV28,TRBJ1-1,-,CASKAGGSPFF,TGTGCCAGCAAAGCGGGGGGTTCCCCTTTCTTT
14,many,TRBV6-1,TRBJ1-1,-,CASRGSGQNTEAFF,TGTGCCAGCAGGGGCTCCGGACAGAACACTGAAGCTTTCTTT
11,-,TRBV19,TRBJ1-1,-,CASSLKREAFF,TGTGCCAGTAGTTTAAAGCGTGAAGCTTTCTTT
13,many,TRBV30,TRBJ2-7,-,CAWSVIRDGEQYF,TGTGCCTGGAGTGTAATCCGGGACGGCGAGCAGTACTTC
14,-,TRBV28,TRBJ1-1,-,CASRIPGQNTEAFF,TGTGCCAGCAGAATCCCGGGACAGAACACTGAAGCTTTCTTT
17,many,TRBV20-1,TRBJ2-7,TRBD2,CSARDSVVGLAVNEQYF,TGCAGTGCTAGAGATTCGGTTGTAGGACTAGCAGTCAACGAGCAGTACTTC
15,-,TRBV24-1,TRBJ2-7,-,CATSDFGTGFLEQYF,TGTGCCACCAGTGATTTCGGGACTGGGTTTCTCGAGCAGTACTTC
15,-,TRBV5-1,TRBJ2-7,TRBD2,CASSLASGSAYEQYF,TGCGCCAGCAGCTTGGCCAGCGGGAGTGCCTACGAGCAGTACTTC
14,many,TRBV5-1,TRBJ1-1,-,CASSFAGLGTEAFF,TGCGCCAGCAGCTTTGCGGGGCTCGGGACTGAAGCTTTCTTT
13,many,TRBV30,TRBJ2-2,TRBD2,CARGTSGPGELFF,TGTGCCCGAGGGACTAGCGGACCCGGGGAGCTGTTTTTT
14,many,TRBV12-3/TRBV12-4,TRBJ1-1,-,CASSLGVGGAEAFF,TGTGCCAGCAGTTTGGGTGTGGGGGGGGCTGAAGCTTTCTTT
11,many,TRBV18,TRBJ2-7,-,CASSHGHEQYF,TGTGCCAGCTCACACGGGCACGAGCAGTACTTC
14,many,TRBV20-1,TRBJ1-5,-,CSASRWTTNQPQHF,TGCAGTGCTAGCCGGTGGACAACCAATCAGCCCCAGCATTTT
17,many,TRBV27,TRBJ1-2,TRBD1,CASSDFPSGGAYYGYTF,TGTGCCAGCAGTGATTTTCCCTCAGGGGGCGCTTACTATGGCTACACCTTC
13,-,TRBV29-1,TRBJ2-7,-,CSVIWTSSYEQYF,TGCAGCGTGATATGGACATCATCCTACGAGCAGTACTTC
13,few,TRBV5-4,TRBJ1-2,TRBD1,CASSADRNYGYTF,TGTGCCAGCAGCGCGGACAGGAACTATGGCTACACCTTC
19,few,TRBV11-1,TRBJ1-5,TRBD1,CASSLVPLQGAKENQPQHF,TGTGCCAGCAGCTTAGTCCCCCTACAGGGGGCCAAGGAGAATCAGCCCCAGCATTTT
12,-,TRBV3-1,TRBJ1-6,TRBD1,CASSPAGGPLHF,TGTGCCAGCAGCCCGGCAGGGGGGCCCCTCCACTTT
18,many,TRBV2,TRBJ1-4,TRBD1,CASSEGWTGRIANEKLFF,TGTGCCAGCAGTGAGGGCTGGACAGGTCGTATAGCTAATGAAAAACTGTTTTTT
15,few,TRBV6-1,TRBJ1-2,-,CASSGGSKTNYGYTF,TGTGCCAGCAGTGGTGGGTCAAAAACTAACTATGGCTACACCTTC
15,-,TRBV7-9,TRBJ2-2,TRBD2,CASSFPAGASGELFF,TGTGCCAGCAGCTTCCCAGCGGGGGCCTCCGGGGAGCTGTTTTTT
15,few,TRBV11-2,TRBJ1-5,-,CASSRDGNSNQPQHF,TGTGCCAGCAGCCGGGACGGGAATAGCAATCAGCCCCAGCATTTT
14,many,TRBV20-1,TRBJ2-2,-,CSVYLAGNTGELFF,TGCAGTGTTTACTTAGCTGGGAACACCGGGGAGCTGTTTTTT
15,few,TRBV15,TRBJ1-1,-,CATKTFPAGNTEAFF,TGTGCCACCAAAACCTTCCCGGCGGGGAACACTGAAGCTTTCTTT
17,-,TRBV6-1,TRBJ2-4,TRBD1,CASSEITGVIAKNIQYF,TGTGCCAGCAGTGAGATCACAGGGGTTATAGCCAAAAACATTCAGTACTTC
15,many,TRBV7-2,TRBJ2-7,TRBD1,CASSLSSGGSYEQYF,TGTGCCAGCAGCTTATCGTCAGGGGGCAGCTACGAGCAGTACTTC
15,many,TRBV12-3/TRBV12-4,TRBJ1-2,-,CASSLSPGANYGYTF,TGTGCCAGCAGTTTAAGTCCAGGGGCCAACTATGGCTACACCTTC
14,many,TRBV13,TRBJ2-7,-,CASSLRGRTYEQYF,TGTGCCAGCAGCTTACGAGGCAGGACCTACGAGCAGTACTTC
15,many,TRBV25-1,TRBJ2-7,TRBD2,CASSSSGVAPYEQYF,TGTGCCAGCAGTAGTAGCGGGGTTGCTCCCTACGAGCAGTACTTC
14,few,TRBV9,TRBJ2-7,TRBD2,CASSARAGVNEQYF,TGTGCCAGCAGCGCGAGAGCGGGAGTCAACGAGCAGTACTTC
12,-,TRBV6-2/TRBV6-3,TRBJ1-6,-,CASSYPGSPLHF,TGTGCCAGCAGTTACCCGGGCTCACCCCTCCACTTT
12,many,TRBV20-1,TRBJ2-7,-,CSAIDKSYEQYF,TGCAGTGCTATCGACAAATCCTACGAGCAGTACTTC
14,many,TRBV18,TRBJ2-7,-,CASSPLDSSYEQYF,TGTGCCAGCTCACCACTGGACAGCTCCTACGAGCAGTACTTC
14,few,TRBV18,TRBJ1-2,TRBD1,CASSPPDRARGYTF,TGTGCCAGCTCACCACCGGACAGGGCTCGAGGCTACACCTTC
13,many,TRBV19,TRBJ2-7,-,CASSLGEWSEQYF,TGTGCCAGTAGTTTGGGGGAGTGGAGCGAGCAGTACTTC
12,-,TRBV20-1,TRBJ2-5,TRBD1,CSAGRGIETQYF,TGCAGTGCAGGCAGGGGGATAGAGACCCAGTACTTC
14,-,TRBV12-3/TRBV12-4,TRBJ1-5,-,CASSFGVPNQPQHF,TGTGCCAGCAGTTTCGGAGTTCCGAATCAGCCCCAGCATTTT
17,many,TRBV11-2,TRBJ2-2,-,CASSLGPKQGNTGELFF,TGTGCCAGCAGCTTAGGACCGAAACAGGGGAACACCGGGGAGCTGTTTTTT
16,-,TRBV28,TRBJ2-5,TRBD2,CASVGAQLAGTGTQYF,TGTGCCAGCGTCGGGGCCCAACTAGCGGGGACGGGGACCCAGTACTTC
16,many,TRBV6-2/TRBV6-3,TRBJ2-7,-,CASTSVDSFLSYEQYF,TGTGCCAGCACCTCCGTAGACAGCTTTCTCTCCTACGAGCAGTACTTC